This T cell receptor beta chain was observed in a study of cytomegalovirus exposure and HLA in healthy donors. Study information: Around 80 million unique TCR sequences came from HLA-typed donors in an early release.

Germline V gene sequence: CDR1 SGHRS, CDR2 YFSETQ. This CDR3 has 17 amino acids. V lost 4 bases to trimming and J lost 0 bases; unmatched junction nucleotides: 5. Study results and caveats: The presence/absence work took it that sequencing depth was about the same across donors.

60 Vbeta and 13 Jbeta primers were used in PCR. This table comes from immunoSEQ multiplex PCR, and its TCRdb copy is limited to in-frame clones, with some not included. Of about 83,000 clones in the sample, 81% were seen once. In the case of this clone: Its antigen is currently unknown.

The chain recombines TRBV5-1 with TRBJ2-6, with TRBD1 matching 9 bases. The origin of this receptor is a woman aged 25 to 45 in good health and CMV-seronegative. Material: PBMCs. The chain's CDR3 is CASSGGTGHSGANVLTF. CDR3 nucleotide sequence: TGCGCCAGCAGCGGAGGGACAGGGCACTCTGGGGCCAACGTCCTGACTTTC.